Below are 4 T cell receptor beta chains sequenced from a single sample in a study of cytomegalovirus exposure and HLA in healthy donors (dated by TCRdb to 2017 to 2019). The library was built by means of the immunoSEQ multiplex PCR assay. For the multiplex PCR, a mixture combining 60 forward primers for TCR Vbeta segments and 13 reverse primers for TCR Jbeta segments was used. The table comes from immuneACCESS by way of TCRdb, which keeps in-frame sequences with V and J called. Part of the clones is missing from these tables; in studies checked, under half for an unresolved V gene and the rest for unknown reasons. This sample holds 150,000 or so clones; about four fifths were observed only once. The ten most abundant clones make up approximately 5% of the sample. The specimen was PBMCs. The receptor source for this set is a woman younger than 35 in good health and CMV-seropositive.

This clone is a singleton in its sample. The genes are TRBV4-3 and TRBJ2-2, with 14 bases identical to TRBD2. The J segment lost 3 bases and the V segment lost 4 bases, leaving 10 bases of the junction unmatched. Germline V gene lookup returns CDR1 LGHNA and CDR2 YSLEER. The CDR3 is 19 residues long. Written as DNA, the CDR3 is TGCGCCAGCAGCCTAAGACTAGCGGGGGGGAGCGGGTACACCGGGGAGCTGTTTTTT. Its protein is CASSLRLAGGSGYTGELFF.

The V and J genes are TRBV4-1 and TRBJ2-3; 9 bases agree with TRBD2. This CDR3 spans 16 amino acids. CDR1 is MGHRA, CDR2 YSYEKL, per germline. After removal of 4 bases from V and 1 base from J, the junction contained 6 bases not matched to a gene. In DNA, the CDR3 is TGCGCCAGCAGCCCCCTAGCGGGGAGGGGCACAGATACGCAGTATTTT. Its protein product is CASSPLAGRGTDTQYF.

The V and J genes are TRBV4-3 and TRBJ2-7; D unresolved. Between the trimmed V and J ends, which lost 2 bases and 2 bases, there was a span of 7 bases. The CDR3 runs to 13 residues. Looked up from germline, CDR1 is LGHNA and CDR2 is YSLEER. CDR3 residues: CASSQHTTYEQYF. In DNA form, the CDR3 reads TGCGCCAGCAGCCAACATACTACCTACGAGCAGTACTTC.

V gene TRBV27 combines with J gene TRBJ2-7, with 10 bases identical to TRBD1. The CDR3 runs to 12 residues. CDR1 and CDR2 from the germline V gene are MNHEY and SMNVEV (reference sequence). V gave up 8 bases and J gave up 5 bases; unmatched junction bases: 3. The CDR3 DNA follows: TGTGCCAGCGGGACAGGGGTCCACGAGCAGTACTTC. Residues: CASGTGVHEQYF.